The next 22 T cell receptor beta chains were all read from a single sample in a study of molecular identifiers for immune sequencing clone quantification. TCRdb reprocessed the PCR reads with MiXCR, giving one entry per CDR3 protein. In the table there are 600,000 to 650,000 distinct CDR3 sequences, 20% of which are singletons. Material: naive CD8+ T cells from blood, with Jurkat cell RNA spiked in. Subset meaning: FACS-sorted CD8+CD4-CCR7+CD45RA+ naive T cells. The receptors stem from a human donor in good health. Some libraries in this study had Jurkat cell RNA spiked in.

Ten or more counts support this clonotype. V is TRBV9 and J is TRBJ2-5; tentative D call: TRBD2 (6 bases). Trimming cost V 4 bases and J 3 bases, with 13 bases left between them. There are 14 residues in the CDR3. CDR1 is SGDLS, CDR2 YYNGEE, per germline. The CDR3 DNA is TGTGCCAGCAGCCGCCTGGAGGGGAAAGAGACCCAGTACTTC. Translation: CASSRLEGKETQYF.

The sample holds many counts of this clonotype. This sequence joins TRBV14 and TRBJ2-2; D is ambiguous. The V gene's germline CDR1 is SGHDN and CDR2 FVKESK. The length of the CDR3 is 12 residues. With 1 base removed from V and 10 bases from J, the gap between germline ends came to 7 bases. DNA for the CDR3: TGTGCCAGCAGCCAAGGTTCGAAGGAGCTGTTTTTT. Residues: CASSQGSKELFF.

This clonotype was seen more than once but under ten times. The V gene is TRBV27, the J gene TRBJ2-5; the match to TRBD1 covers 9 bases. Unmatched junction bases numbered 6, after V lost 6 bases and J lost 4 bases. The CDR3 is 14 residues long. Germline V gene data show CDR1 as MNHEY and CDR2 as SMNVEV (reference sequence). Here the CDR3 DNA reads TGTGCCAGCAGCGGACAGGGGTTGTCAGAGACCCAGTACTTC. Translated, it gives CASSGQGLSETQYF.

With regard to this clonotype: Compared with germline, one end of the junction differs, possibly owing to a read error. J is TRBJ2-1 and V is TRBV24-1; D possibly corresponds to TRBD1 (6 bases). The CDR3 totals 16 residues. Germline CDR1 reads KGHDR; CDR2 reads SFDVKD. CDR3 loop: CATSETDSSSYNEQLF. The CDR3 DNA sequence: TGTGCCACCAGTGAAACGGACAGCTCTTCCTACAATGAGCAGCTCTTC.

This clonotype was counted a few times. The gene calls are TRBV3-1 and TRBJ1-6, with TRBD1 identical over 7 bases. After removal of 3 bases from V and 4 bases from J, the junction contained 12 bases not matched to a gene. The germline CDR1 and CDR2 sequences are LGHDT and YNNKEL (reference sequence). This CDR3 spans 18 amino acids. DNA for the CDR3: TGTGCCAGCAGCCATCCCCCTGACAGGGTTTCGTATAATTCACCCCTCCACTTT. Its protein product is CASSHPPDRVSYNSPLHF.

This clonotype showed up many times. The chain joins TRBV12-3 or TRBV12-4 to TRBJ1-1; TRBD1 aligns across 10 bases. CDR3 size: 12 residues. V was pared by 5 bases and J by 11 bases, with 5 bases of the junction left unmatched. CDR3 in amino acids: CASSAGTGDAFF. The CDR3 DNA sequence: TGTGCCAGCAGTGCCGGGACAGGGGACGCTTTCTTT.

The chain couples TRBV12-3 or TRBV12-4 to TRBJ2-1; weak D call: TRBD2 (6 bases). Deletions cut 6 bases from V and 0 bases from J, with 12 bases between. CDR3 length: 15 amino acids. In nucleotides, the CDR3 is TGTGCCAGCAGCTCGGGACTGAACTCCTACAATGAGCAGTTCTTC. Its translation: CASSSGLNSYNEQFF.

Many counts were recorded for this clonotype. CDR3 sequence: CASSLADRWTYEQYF. The CDR3 DNA reads TGCGCCAGCAGCTTGGCCGACAGGTGGACCTACGAGCAGTACTTC. J is TRBJ2-7 and V is TRBV5-1, with D possibly TRBD1 on 6 matching bases. CDR3 size: 15 residues. Germline V CDR1 and CDR2: SGHRS, YFSETQ. V was cut by 0 bases and J by 2 bases, with 12 bases left in between.

This clonotype was recorded only once. This could be a read error, since a much larger clone is one nucleotide away. DNA of the CDR3: TGCTGCGTTGTCGTGTCAGGTCGGGGCGGGGAGCTGTTTTTT. It translates to CCVVVSGRGGELFF. The chain has TRBV29-1 and TRBJ2-2; possibly TRBD2 for D (5 bases). The germline V gene encodes CDR1 SQVTM and CDR2 ANQGSEA. The CDR3 loop spans 14 amino acids.

This clonotype was detected many times. The V call is TRBV19, the J call TRBJ2-2; tentative D call: TRBD1 (5 bases). CDR1 and CDR2 (germline): LNHDA, SQIVND (reference sequence). Trimming pared 3 bases from V and 5 bases from J, leaving 10 bases between. The CDR3 sequence is 14 residues long. Written as DNA, the CDR3 is TGTGCCAGTAGTATCGCTGCAGGGACCGGGGAGCTGTTTTTT. Translation gives CASSIAAGTGELFF.

J is TRBJ2-2 and V is TRBV4-3; 12 nucleotides match TRBD2. V lost 1 base to trimming and J lost 9 bases; unmatched junction nucleotides: 6. Germline V gene lookup returns CDR1 LGHNA and CDR2 YSLEER. The CDR3 runs to 16 residues. CDR3 sequence (DNA): TGCGCCAGCAGCCAAGGACTAGCGGGAGATTACTGGGAGCTGTTTTTT. Translating gives CASSQGLAGDYWELFF.

Many counts were recorded for this clonotype. V is TRBV6-5 and J is TRBJ2-5, with unresolved D. V was shortened by 2 bases and J by 4 bases, with 17 bases between the two germline ends. Germline V gene sequence: CDR1 MNHEY, CDR2 SVGAGI. This CDR3 comprises 16 residues. The CDR3 DNA is TGTGCCAGCAGTTACGGGCCCATGCCACGTGGAGAGACCCAGTACTTC. Translated, it gives CASSYGPMPRGETQYF.

This rearrangement joins TRBV23-1 to TRBJ2-7; D is perhaps TRBD1 or TRBD2 (5 bases each). TRBV23-1 is designated an ORF whose function remains uncertain. CDR3 length: 16 residues. V was trimmed by 0 bases and J by 3 bases, leaving 15 bases between them. The CDR3 spells CASSQSGTPASYEQYF. The CDR3 coding sequence is TGCGCCAGCAGTCAATCGGGGACCCCGGCCAGCTACGAGCAGTACTTC.

Note on this clonotype: At one of its ends the junction is not consistent with the germline gene, which may arise from a read error. The chain combines TRBV4-3 with TRBJ2-7; TRBD2 agrees at 7 bases. Germline-derived CDR1 and CDR2 are LGHNA and YSLEER. This CDR3 spans 13 amino acids. The DNA for the CDR3 is TGCGCCAGCAGCCAACACGGGGAGCGGGACCCTTTCTTC. This codes for CASSQHGERDPFF.

This clonotype was counted ten times or more. The chain carries TRBV15 and TRBJ2-1; 8 bases fit TRBD1. Germline trimming cut 4 bases from V and 5 bases from J; bases unmatched to any gene: 10. This CDR3 comprises 16 residues. CDR1 and CDR2 from the germline V gene are LNHNV and YYDKDF (reference sequence). The CDR3 DNA reads TGTGCCACCAGCATTTTTTCCGGGACAGGAGACAATGAGCAGTTCTTC. This codes for CATSIFSGTGDNEQFF.

This clonotype was observed many times. CDR3 nucleotides: TGCAGCGTTTGCGACGGGACGACCTACAATGAGCAGTTCTTC. Its protein product is CSVCDGTTYNEQFF. The chain carries TRBV29-1 and TRBJ2-1; the D call may be TRBD1 or TRBD2 (5 bases each). Trimming shortened V by 5 bases and J by 2 bases, and 13 bases separated the two germline ends. The CDR3 extends over 14 amino acids. CDR1 and CDR2 from the germline V gene are SQVTM and ANQGSEA.

This clonotype occurred many times. This rearrangement joins TRBV2 to TRBJ1-1, with D tentatively TRBD1 (5 bases). The CDR3 sequence is 14 residues long. The germline gives CDR1 SNHLY, CDR2 FYNNEI. The CDR3 here is CAPAVVGGGTEAFF. The CDR3 DNA sequence: TGTGCTCCAGCAGTCGTCGGTGGGGGCACTGAAGCTTTCTTT.

This clonotype appeared a few times. The chain has TRBV12-3 or TRBV12-4 and TRBJ2-7, with 7 bases aligning to TRBD1. CDR3 length: 14 amino acids. The junction had 5 bases not matched to a gene; V was cut back by 6 bases and J by 0 bases. CDR3 bases: TGTGCCAGCAGAACAGGGGATTCCTCCTACGAGCAGTACTTC. Translating it yields CASRTGDSSYEQYF.

This clonotype was detected only a few times. V and J are TRBV12-3 or TRBV12-4 and TRBJ2-3, with D hard to call. The CDR3 is made up of 15 amino acids. V shed 3 bases and J shed 5 bases, with 15 bases lying between them. The CDR3 DNA follows: TGTGCCAGCAGTTTCAGAGACACCCCCGGAGATACGCAGTATTTT. Translated, it gives CASSFRDTPGDTQYF.

This clonotype was counted at least ten times. The CDR3 DNA is TGTGCCAGCAGTTACTGGGGCGGGGGGAACACAGATACGCAGTATTTT. This gives the protein CASSYWGGGNTDTQYF. This chain joins TRBV6-5 and TRBJ2-3; 8 positions match TRBD2. This CDR3 contains 16 residues. Unmatched junction bases numbered 5, after V lost 1 base and J lost 2 bases. CDR1 MNHEY and CDR2 SVGAGI come from the germline V gene.

Many counts were recorded for this clonotype. The chain couples TRBV4-1 to TRBJ2-3, with 7 positions matching TRBD2. CDR3 length: 17 residues. Germline trimming cut 1 base from V and 2 bases from J; bases unmatched to any gene: 9. Germline assignment: CDR1 MGHRA and CDR2 YSYEKL. The CDR3 protein is CASSQGASGWATDTQYF. DNA for the CDR3: TGCGCCAGCAGCCAAGGGGCTAGCGGATGGGCCACAGATACGCAGTATTTT.

The chain has TRBV7-6 and TRBJ2-7; 14 bases fit TRBD2. The CDR3 loop spans 17 amino acids. CDR1 is SGHVS and CDR2 is FNYEAQ in the germline V gene. V dropped 4 bases and J dropped 7; count of bases not matched to a gene: 12. The CDR3 loop reads CASSSGGGLAGVGEQYF. CDR3 nucleotides: TGTGCCAGCAGCTCCGGAGGGGGACTAGCGGGAGTGGGGGAGCAGTACTTC. Supplemented by reference TRBV7-6 and TRBJ2-7, the full variable domain reads GAGVSQSPRYKVTKRGQDVALRCDPISGHVSLYWYRQALGQGPEFLTYFNYEAQQDKSGLPNDRFSAERPEGSISTLTIQRTEQRDSAMYRCASSSGGGLAGVGEQYFGPGTRLTVT.